Included here is one TCR beta chain sequence, with context. The data stem from a study of sequential checkpoint blockade in melanoma. Study in general: Patients were randomized 1:1 to nivolumab-then-ipilimumab or ipilimumab-then-nivolumab first-line. Both treatment sequences were followed by maintenance nivolumab.

Treatment described: randomized to nivolumab then ipilimumab (arm A) or the reverse (arm B). None of the patients previously received DNA-damaging chemotherapy. Sorted cells were live CD3+CD8+, lacking CD19 and CD56, from PBMCs. Libraries were prepared by immunoSEQ multiplex PCR; TCRdb keeps only in-frame clonotypes and omits some of them. The sample records more than 25,000 clones, 85% to 90% being singletons. The clonotype originates from a human donor with melanoma. The sample here was CD8+ T cells sorted from blood (inferred from file names), taken from a patient given nivolumab and ipilimumab in sequence.

The CDR3 protein is CASSSASGGAWETQYF. CDR3 nucleotides: TGTGCCAGCAGCTCCGCCTCAGGGGGCGCCTGGGAGACCCAGTACTTC. The rearrangement links TRBV11-2 to TRBJ2-5, with TRBD1 identical over 8 bases. V shed 4 bases and J 5 bases; nucleotides not matched to a gene: 12. This CDR3 is 16 amino acids long. CDR1 is SGHAT, CDR2 FQNNGV, per germline.